The T cell receptor (beta chain) under discussion was sequenced for a study of blood T cell repertoires in COVID-19. At the level of the study: The United States, Italy and Spain were the sources of the acute and convalescent COVID-19 samples. Nucleic acid was either cDNA or gDNA, and it came from T cells, B-cell-depleted T cells, or PBMCs.

Original data processing: Amplification of reference gene primers provided the estimated nucleated cell counts. Assay used: immunoSEQ multiplex PCR; TCRdb lists only in-frame clones, some missing. V, J and clone size derive from that table, while D and trimming were established from the DNA sequence. The sample holds roughly 200,000 clones, roughly 80% seen once. This clone was counted at least ten times. The germline V gene has CDR1 SQVTM and CDR2 ANQGSEA. Trimming removed 4 bases from V and 8 bases from J, with 11 bases in between. This CDR3 contains 12 residues. The receptor was derived from a woman in her sixties or seventies with acute or convalescent COVID-19. The chain employs TRBV29-1 and TRBJ2-2; D possibly corresponds to TRBD1 (6 bases). The sequenced material came from peripheral blood. The CDR3: CSVVGARGELFF. CDR3 nucleotides: TGCAGCGTTGTGGGGGCACGGGGGGAGCTGTTTTTT.